Shown below are 26 T cell receptor beta chains from a single sample sequenced in a study of blood T cell repertoires in COVID-19. Sequencing used immunoSEQ multiplex PCR; TCRdb keeps in-frame clones, though not all of them. The sample includes about 220,000 clones, 82% of them seen just once. The sequenced material came from PBMCs or T cells enriched from blood (not recorded which). Receptors originate from a woman aged 60-70 years who had recovered from COVID-19.

CDR3 loop: CASASWGGNYGYTF. The CDR3 nucleotides are TGTGCTAGTGCCAGCTGGGGGGGCAACTATGGCTACACCTTC. The chain employs TRBV12-5 and TRBJ1-2; TRBD1 is a possible D gene (6 bases). Between the trimmed V and J ends, which lost 7 bases and 2 bases, there was a span of 14 bases. The CDR3 is 14 residues long. Germline-derived CDR1 and CDR2 are LGHNT and FRNRAP.

V gene TRBV10-1 combines with J gene TRBJ2-3; TRBD2 agrees at 12 bases. V shed 5 bases and J 2 bases; nucleotides not matched to a gene: 5. The CDR3 has 16 residues. Germline CDR1 is WNHNN and CDR2 is SYGVQD (reference sequence). The CDR3 DNA reads TGCGCCAGCAGTAAGACTAGCGGGGGTATCACAGATACGCAGTATTTT. Translation gives CASSKTSGGITDTQYF.

The chain couples TRBV9 to TRBJ2-1; 7 bases are a match to TRBD2. The V gene's germline CDR1 is SGDLS and CDR2 YYNGEE. The CDR3 runs 16 residues. V lost 0 bases and J lost 4; bases outside the gene matches: 7. CDR3 DNA: TGTGCCAGCAGCGTAGGGAGCGGGGCAGGGTACAATGAGCAGTTCTTC. Its translation: CASSVGSGAGYNEQFF.

In this sample, this clone turned up once. The chain employs TRBV6-5 and TRBJ2-7; a possible D gene is TRBD1 (6 bases). This CDR3 contains 16 residues. The V end was cut by 2 bases, the J end by 4 bases, with 18 bases between. CDR1 MNHEY and CDR2 SVGAGI come from the germline V gene. Here the CDR3 reads CASSYAIGQITYEQYF. Written as DNA, the CDR3 is TGTGCCAGCAGTTACGCAATCGGACAGATTACTTACGAGCAGTACTTC.

In this sample, this clone turned up many times. This chain joins TRBV6-5 and TRBJ1-1, with 10 bases aligning to TRBD1. This CDR3 comprises 14 residues. Per germline, CDR1 MNHEY and CDR2 SVGAGI. The V gene end was trimmed by 6 bases and the J gene end by 5 bases; junction bases not matched to a gene: 6. CDR3 in DNA: TGTGCCAGCAGCTCCTGGACAGGGGGGACTGAAGCTTTCTTT. It specifies CASSSWTGGTEAFF.

This sequence joins TRBV25-1 and TRBJ2-2, with TRBD2 as a possible D gene (7 bases). This CDR3 comprises 17 residues. Germline V CDR1 and CDR2: MGHDK, SYGVNS. Between the trimmed V and J ends, which lost 3 bases and 5 bases, there was a span of 19 bases. In DNA, the CDR3 is TGTGCCAGCAGTGACCCAGGGCCCGGGGGGCAAACCGGGGAGCTGTTTTTT. Translated: CASSDPGPGGQTGELFF.

The chain is built from TRBV5-6 and TRBJ2-1; tentatively, D is TRBD1 (6 bases). The CDR3 totals 14 residues. Germline V gene data show CDR1 as SGHDT and CDR2 as YYEEEE. V lost 4 bases and J lost 5, with 13 bases in between. The CDR3 DNA reads as TGTGCCAGCAGCCGAATGGACAGAAACAATGAGCAGTTCTTC. Protein product: CASSRMDRNNEQFF. Filled out from reference TRBV5-6 and TRBJ2-1, the complete variable domain reads DAGVTQSPTHLIKTRGQQVTLRCSPKSGHDTVSWYQQALGQGPQFIFQYYEEEERQRGNFPDRFSGHQFPNYSSELNVNALLLGDSALYLCASSRMDRNNEQFFGPGTRLTVL.

This clone was found once. The chain recombines TRBV5-1 with TRBJ2-1, with TRBD2 matching over 10 bases. With V trimmed by 4 bases and J by 0 bases, 4 bases remained unmatched. This CDR3 comprises 16 residues. Germline lookup yields CDR1 SGHRS and CDR2 YFSETQ. The DNA of the CDR3 is TGCGCCAGCAGCCCCCGGACTAGCGGCTCCTACAATGAGCAGTTCTTC. It specifies CASSPRTSGSYNEQFF.

The chain joins TRBV15 to TRBJ2-7; a weak D match, TRBD1 (5 bases). Germline CDR1 is LNHNV and CDR2 is YYDKDF (reference sequence). Trimming removed 0 bases from V and 3 bases from J, with 12 bases in between. The CDR3 covers 15 residues. CDR3 bases: TGTGCCACCAGCAGAGATCGACAGAACAGCTACGAGCAGTACTTC. This translates into CATSRDRQNSYEQYF.

The chain is built from TRBV12-1 and TRBJ2-3; whether TRBD2, the table's D call, matches the DNA was not checked. TRBV12-1 is a known pseudogene. This CDR3 spans 17 amino acids. The CDR3 DNA sequence: TGTGCCAGCAGCCCTCCCCCCGGACTAGCGGGTACAGATACGCAGTATTTT. Residues: CASSPPPGLAGTDTQYF.

The V call is TRBV6-2 or TRBV6-3, the J call TRBJ1-5; possibly TRBD1 for D (5 bases). V was pared by 2 bases and J by 5 bases, with 13 bases between. This CDR3 is 15 amino acids long. Germline V gene lookup returns CDR1 MNHEY and CDR2 SVGEGT. The CDR3 region has the DNA TGTGCCAGCAGTTACCTTGCCAGGGCGTATCAGCCCCAGCATTTT. Translated, it gives CASSYLARAYQPQHF.

The chain recombines TRBV7-2 with TRBJ1-5, with 8 bases lining up with TRBD1. The CDR3 runs to 15 residues. V lost 5 bases, J lost 3 bases, and 6 bases stayed unmatched. The germline V gene encodes CDR1 SGHTA and CDR2 FQGNSA. The CDR3 protein is CASSAPGQVNQPQHF. CDR3 coding DNA: TGTGCCAGCAGCGCGCCGGGACAGGTCAATCAGCCCCAGCATTTT.

This clone was observed a handful of times. The CDR3 spells CASIAGQGGIQYF. The CDR3 DNA is TGTGCCAGCATTGCGGGGCAGGGCGGCATTCAGTACTTC. This sequence joins TRBV6-5 and TRBJ2-4, with a tentative D call TRBD2 (6 bases). The length of the CDR3 is 13 residues. Per the germline V gene, CDR1 is MNHEY and CDR2 is SVGAGI. V lost 7 bases to trimming and J lost 9 bases, with 16 bases between them.

The sample holds one count of this clone. CDR3 bases: TGTGCCAGCAGCTTAGCAGGACAGGGTTCCTACAATGAGCAGTTCTTC. It translates to CASSLAGQGSYNEQFF. This rearrangement joins TRBV7-2 to TRBJ2-1; the match to TRBD1 covers 8 bases. Germline values: CDR1 SGHTA, CDR2 FQGNSA. This CDR3 comprises 16 residues. Losses at the gene ends were 0 bases for V and 1 base for J; bases not matched to a gene: 2.

The chain carries TRBV5-4 and TRBJ1-4; 8 positions match TRBD1. This CDR3 is built from 14 residues. Losses at the gene ends were 4 bases for V and 7 bases for J; bases not matched to a gene: 6. Looked up from germline, CDR1 is SGHNT and CDR2 is YYREEE (reference sequence). The CDR3 region is CASSNRGSPEKLFF. CDR3 sequence (DNA): TGTGCCAGCAGCAACAGGGGGAGCCCTGAAAAACTGTTTTTT.

V and J are TRBV6-6 and TRBJ2-7; D perhaps matches TRBD2 (5 bases). V lost 5 bases and J lost 4, with 12 bases in between. Looked up from germline, CDR1 is MNHNY and CDR2 is SVGAGI (reference sequence). The CDR3 contains 13 residues. CDR3 coding DNA: TGTGCCAGCAGTCGGACGGGATCTTACGAGCAGTACTTC. Translating it yields CASSRTGSYEQYF.

V gene TRBV2 combines with J gene TRBJ1-1, with 10 bases lining up with TRBD1. The CDR3 extends over 14 amino acids. CDR1 SNHLY and CDR2 FYNNEI come from the germline V gene. The junction had 7 bases not matched to a gene; V was cut back by 7 bases and J by 5 bases. The CDR3 DNA follows: TGTGCCAGCACCGACAGGGGGCGGCGGACTGAAGCTTTCTTT. The encoded protein is CASTDRGRRTEAFF. The full variable domain, completed using reference TRBV2 and TRBJ1-1, is EPEVTQTPSHQVTQMGQEVILRCVPISNHLYFYWYRQILGQKVEFLVSFYNNEISEKSEIFDDQFSVERPDGSNFTLKIRSTKLEDSAMYFCASTDRGRRTEAFFGQGTRLTVV.

The chain combines TRBV5-1 with TRBJ2-2; 8 bases agree with TRBD2. V lost 1 base and J lost 6; bases outside the gene matches: 8. Per germline, CDR1 SGHRS and CDR2 YFSETQ. This CDR3 is 16 amino acids long. The chain's CDR3 is CASSLLSGRGAGELFF. The CDR3 bases are TGCGCCAGCAGCTTGTTGAGCGGGAGAGGCGCCGGGGAGCTGTTTTTT.

This chain joins TRBV30 and TRBJ1-2, with D tentatively TRBD1 (5 bases). Germline lookup yields CDR1 GTSNPN and CDR2 SVGIG (reference sequence). CDR3 length: 13 residues. Between the trimmed V and J ends, which lost 0 bases and 7 bases, there was a span of 12 bases. The CDR3 sequence is CAWSVEGRGGYTF. The CDR3 region has the DNA TGTGCCTGGAGTGTAGAGGGGAGGGGTGGCTACACCTTC. The variable domain in full, with the rest retrieved from reference TRBV30 and TRBJ1-2, is SQTIHQWPATLVQPVGSPLSLECTVEGTSNPNLYWYRQAAGRGLQLLFYSVGIGQISSEVPQNLSASRPQDRQFILSSKKLLLSDSGFYLCAWSVEGRGGYTFGSGTRLTVV.

The chain uses TRBV7-9 and TRBJ2-7; 7 bases are a match to TRBD1. J lost 2 bases, V lost 1 base, and 8 bases had no gene match. Germline V gene sequence: CDR1 SEHNR, CDR2 FQNEAQ (reference sequence). The CDR3 totals 16 residues. Written as DNA, the CDR3 is TGTGCCAGCAGCTTAGATTTGACAGGGCTCCCCTACGAGCAGTACTTC. Its translation is CASSLDLTGLPYEQYF.

This sequence joins TRBV3-1 (or the pseudogene TRBV3-2) and TRBJ1-2, with TRBD1 as a possible D gene (5 bases). CDR1 is LGHDT, CDR2 YNNKEL, per germline (reference sequence). The CDR3 length is 14 residues. The V end was cut by 4 bases, the J end by 8 bases, with 17 bases between. In DNA, the CDR3 is TGTGCCAGCAGCCCTGCCCCCAGGGCGGAAGGCTACACCTTC. Translation gives CASSPAPRAEGYTF.

The chain uses TRBV5-1 and TRBJ2-1, with TRBD2 matching over 14 bases. The CDR3 consists of 16 residues. Per the germline V gene, CDR1 is SGHRS and CDR2 is YFSETQ. Losses at the gene ends were 1 base for V and 8 bases for J; bases not matched to a gene: 5. CDR3 sequence (DNA): TGCGCCAGCAGCTTGTTGACTAGCGGGGGGGTAGATGAGCAGTTCTTC. Its translation: CASSLLTSGGVDEQFF.

The chain combines TRBV11-1 with TRBJ2-3; tentative D call: TRBD2 (6 bases). The CDR3 consists of 15 residues. Germline loops: CDR1 SGHAT, CDR2 FQDESV (reference sequence). Trimming stripped 3 bases from V and 1 base from J, with 11 bases between. DNA of the CDR3: TGTGCCAGCAGCTTCCTGGGGGAGGGCACAGATACGCAGTATTTT. It is translated as CASSFLGEGTDTQYF.

The count of this clone is one. V and J are TRBV6-5 and TRBJ2-7, with D possibly being TRBD1 (6 bases). The germline V and J ends were trimmed by 0 bases and 0 bases, with 12 bases remaining between them. The CDR3 contains 16 residues. CDR1 is MNHEY, CDR2 SVGAGI, per germline. CDR3 bases: TGTGCCAGCAGTTACTCGACGGGACATCTCTCCTACGAGCAGTACTTC. It is translated as CASSYSTGHLSYEQYF.

The rearrangement links TRBV7-8 to TRBJ2-5; the match to TRBD2 covers 10 bases. Germline CDR1 SGHVS, CDR2 FQNEAQ. This CDR3 has 17 residues. J lost 0 bases, V lost 1 base, and 5 bases had no gene match. The CDR3 DNA is TGTGCCAGCAGCTTAGGGCTAGCGGGGGCCAACCAAGAGACCCAGTACTTC. Its protein is CASSLGLAGANQETQYF.

The J gene is TRBJ1-6, the V gene TRBV7-6; no clear D. This CDR3 is built from 13 residues. V was clipped by 4 bases and J by 10 bases, with 11 bases between them. Germline assignment: CDR1 SGHVS and CDR2 FNYEAQ. The CDR3 DNA reads as TGTGCCAGCAGCTCCCTTCAGAGGTCACCCCTCCACTTT. Translating it yields CASSSLQRSPLHF.